Shown below are 32 T cell receptor beta chains from a single sample sequenced in a study of OX40 agonist ivuxolimab in advanced cancers. Repertoires were generated with immunoSEQ multiplex PCR, while TCRdb's copy carries only in-frame clones and drops some. This table has tens of thousands of clones, about 91% appearing once. Material: CD4+ or CD8+ T cells sorted from blood, obtained in a trial of the OX40 agonist ivuxolimab. The receptors here all came from an adult with an advanced solid tumor such as melanoma, head and neck, liver or kidney cancer.

V is TRBV4-3 and J is TRBJ2-7; D uncertain. Trimming pared 0 bases from V and 2 bases from J, leaving 17 bases between. The length of the CDR3 is 17 residues. Germline values: CDR1 LGHNA, CDR2 YSLEER. DNA for the CDR3: TGCGCCAGCAGCCAAGATTCTTTTCCTATCGCCGCCTACGAGCAGTACTTC. Its translation is CASSQDSFPIAAYEQYF.

The chain joins TRBV2 to TRBJ2-5; TRBD2 aligns across 9 bases. The CDR3 loop spans 17 amino acids. Trimming removed 4 bases from V and 3 bases from J; junction bases left unmatched: 12. The germline CDR1 and CDR2 sequences are SNHLY and FYNNEI. The CDR3 spells CASSVWREGRKKETQYF. The CDR3 DNA is TGTGCCAGCAGTGTTTGGCGGGAGGGCCGTAAGAAAGAGACCCAGTACTTC.

This chain links TRBV9 with TRBJ2-5, with TRBD1 matching 7 bases. The CDR3 sequence is 14 residues long. Germline assignment: CDR1 SGDLS and CDR2 YYNGEE. V shed 3 bases and J 9 bases; nucleotides not matched to a gene: 11. In DNA form, the CDR3 reads TGTGCCAGCAGCGAGGGACAGCATAAGGGCGCCCAGTACTTC. This sequence encodes CASSEGQHKGAQYF.

The chain joins TRBV4-3 to TRBJ2-1; the D is unclear. Germline-derived CDR1 and CDR2 are LGHNA and YSLEER. The length of the CDR3 is 15 residues. The ends were cut back, 0 bases at V and 4 bases at J, with 10 bases in the middle. The DNA for the CDR3 is TGCGCCAGCAGCCAAGATTGGAAGCCTTACAATGAGCAGTTCTTC. Its protein is CASSQDWKPYNEQFF.

This clone was counted a single time. This chain uses TRBV6-5 with TRBJ2-1, with D tentatively TRBD1 or TRBD2 (5 bases each). The V gene's germline CDR1 is MNHEY and CDR2 SVGAGI. Trimming removed 1 base at V and 5 bases at J, with 9 bases between. This CDR3 has 14 amino acids. The CDR3 DNA sequence: TGTGCCAGCAGTTACTTGGGACCCGACAATGAGCAGTTCTTC. This codes for CASSYLGPDNEQFF.

V gene TRBV13 combines with J gene TRBJ2-5; 7 positions agree with TRBD1. The ends lost 6 bases at V and 3 bases at J; junction bases unmatched: 13. CDR3 size: 16 residues. The V gene's germline CDR1 is PRHDT and CDR2 FYEKMQ (reference sequence). This CDR3 reads CASSYPQGEGKETQYF. CDR3 DNA: TGTGCCAGCAGTTACCCCCAGGGGGAAGGGAAAGAGACCCAGTACTTC.

This sequence joins TRBV15 and TRBJ2-7; 8 nucleotides agree with TRBD1. J was trimmed by 2 bases and V by 3 bases; bases with no gene match: 6. The germline V gene encodes CDR1 LNHNV and CDR2 YYDKDF (reference sequence). The CDR3 length is 15 residues. The CDR3 DNA follows: TGTGCCACCAGCAGTGACAGGGGCGTCGCCTACGAGCAGTACTTC. Translating it yields CATSSDRGVAYEQYF. Drawing the rest from reference TRBV15 and TRBJ2-7, the complete variable domain is DAMVIQNPRYQVTQFGKPVTLSCSQTLNHNVMYWYQQKSSQAPKLLFHYYDKDFNNEADTPDNFQSRRPNTSFCFLDIRSPGLGDTAMYLCATSSDRGVAYEQYFGPGTRLTVT.

Judged by abundance, this clone is medium-sized. This chain joins TRBV5-1 and TRBJ2-3, with 7 nucleotides matching TRBD2. V was pared by 5 bases and J by 2 bases, with 5 bases of the junction left unmatched. The CDR3 consists of 14 residues. CDR1 SGHRS and CDR2 YFSETQ come from the germline V gene. The CDR3 coding sequence is TGCGCCAGCAGGTCGGGAGGCCTCACAGATACGCAGTATTTT. This codes for CASRSGGLTDTQYF.

This chain uses TRBV7-9 with TRBJ2-7, with 9 bases matching TRBD1. The CDR3 totals 13 residues. The junction had 2 bases not matched to a gene; V was cut back by 4 bases and J by 4 bases. Per germline, CDR1 SEHNR and CDR2 FQNEAQ (reference sequence). The CDR3: CASSYDRGYEQYF. DNA of the CDR3: TGTGCCAGCAGCTATGACAGGGGGTACGAGCAGTACTTC.

The rearrangement joins TRBV9 to TRBJ1-3, with a tentative D call TRBD1 (6 bases). V lost 2 bases and J lost 0, with 9 bases in between. The CDR3 covers 15 residues. CDR1 SGDLS and CDR2 YYNGEE come from the germline V gene. The DNA for the CDR3 is TGTGCCAGCAGCGTCGGAGGGGGCTCTGGAAACACCATATATTTT. It specifies CASSVGGGSGNTIYF.

This sequence joins TRBV11-3 and TRBJ2-5; D unresolved. This CDR3 has 15 amino acids. Germline V lookup: CDR1 SGHNT, CDR2 YENEEA. With 1 base removed from V and 5 bases from J, the gap between germline ends came to 14 bases. The CDR3 DNA is TGTGCCAGCAGCTTAGCCTACTTCTCCGACGAGACCCAGTACTTC. It specifies CASSLAYFSDETQYF. Looking up the rest from reference TRBV11-3 and TRBJ2-5 gives the full variable domain: EAGVVQSPRYKIIEKKQPVAFWCNPISGHNTLYWYLQNLGQGPELLIRYENEEAVDDSQLPKDRFSAERLKGVDSTLKIQPAELGDSAVYLCASSLAYFSDETQYFGPGTRLLVL.

V usage is TRBV2 and J usage is TRBJ2-7, with no clear D. Germline assignment: CDR1 SNHLY and CDR2 FYNNEI. V lost 9 bases and J 4 bases, leaving 25 bases between the germline ends. The CDR3 is 16 amino acids. CDR3 sequence: CASTLSKGMGTYEQYF. The DNA for the CDR3 is TGTGCCAGTACCCTATCAAAGGGCATGGGAACGTACGAGCAGTACTTC.

J is TRBJ2-5 and V is TRBV28; D may be TRBD1 (5 bases). This CDR3 region has 13 residues. CDR1 is MDHEN and CDR2 is SYDVKM in the germline V gene. Trimming pared 1 base from V and 5 bases from J, leaving 8 bases between. As DNA, the CDR3 is TGTGCCAGCAGTTTATCAGGGTCCGAGACCCAGTACTTC. Its protein is CASSLSGSETQYF. Looking up the rest from reference TRBV28 and TRBJ2-5 gives the full variable domain: DVKVTQSSRYLVKRTGEKVFLECVQDMDHENMFWYRQDPGLGLRLIYFSYDVKMKEKGDIPEGYSVSREKKERFSLILESASTNQTSMYLCASSLSGSETQYFGPGTRLLVL.

The gene calls are TRBV27 and TRBJ2-7; the D is unclear. The CDR3 sequence is 12 residues long. From germline, CDR1 is MNHEY and CDR2 SMNVEV (reference sequence). The V end lost 5 bases, the J end lost 1 base, and 6 bases lay between the germline ends. The CDR3 sequence is CASSRDSYEQYF. CDR3 nucleotide sequence: TGTGCCAGCAGTAGGGATTCCTACGAGCAGTACTTC.

The chain is built from TRBV10-3 and TRBJ2-7; 11 nucleotides align to TRBD2. Trimming cost V 6 bases and J 3 bases; bases outside gene matches: 4. The CDR3 has 14 amino acids. Germline V gene data show CDR1 as ENHRY and CDR2 as SYGVKD. The CDR3 coding sequence is TGTGCCATCAGCTCCGGGACTAGCGGCTACGAGCAGTACTTC. Encoded protein: CAISSGTSGYEQYF.

The chain recombines TRBV2 with TRBJ2-2; D uncertain. This CDR3 region has 12 residues. CDR1 is SNHLY and CDR2 is FYNNEI in the germline V gene. In DNA, the CDR3 is TGTGCAGGGCTTAACCCTACCGGGGAGCTGTTTTTT. It translates to CAGLNPTGELFF.

This chain joins TRBV7-9 and TRBJ2-3; D is perhaps TRBD1 or TRBD2 (6 bases each). The CDR3 is made up of 14 amino acids. Germline V gene data show CDR1 as SEHNR and CDR2 as FQNEAQ (reference sequence). V shed 3 bases and J shed 6 bases, with 13 bases lying between them. CDR3 protein: CASSFVGGPDTQYF. CDR3 nucleotides: TGTGCCAGCAGCTTCGTCGGGGGCCCGGATACGCAGTATTTT.

This clone was observed once. The J gene is TRBJ1-1, the V gene TRBV7-3; D uncertain. This CDR3 is built from 14 residues. The germline V and J ends were trimmed by 0 bases and 12 bases, with 17 bases remaining between them. Germline lookup yields CDR1 SGHTA and CDR2 FQGTGA. CDR3 sequence (DNA): TGTGCCAGCAGCTTAACGGGCCAGGACCCATATACTTTCTTT. It codes for CASSLTGQDPYTFF. Filled out from reference TRBV7-3 and TRBJ1-1, the complete variable domain reads GAGVSQTPSNKVTEKGKYVELRCDPISGHTALYWYRQSLGQGPEFLIYFQGTGAADDSGLPNDRFFAVRPEGSVSTLKIQRTERGDSAVYLCASSLTGQDPYTFFGQGTRLTVV.

The CDR3 DNA follows: TGTGCCAGCAGTTTGCTAGCTCCCAACAATGAGCAGTTCTTC. Its translation: CASSLLAPNNEQFF. The chain combines TRBV27 with TRBJ2-1; TRBD2 is a possible D gene (5 bases). CDR1 and CDR2 (germline): MNHEY, SMNVEV (reference sequence). V was cut by 3 bases and J by 5 bases, with 11 bases left in between. CDR3 size: 14 residues.

Concerning this clone itself: The same CDR3 also results from other DNA sequences found in this sample. The chain has TRBV27 and TRBJ1-1; 9 bases fit TRBD1. With 6 bases clipped from V and 1 base from J, the junction kept 0 bases outside the gene matches. The CDR3 loop spans 13 amino acids. Germline lookup yields CDR1 MNHEY and CDR2 SMNVEV (reference sequence). The CDR3 nucleotides are TGTGCCAGCAGGGGACAGGGGAACACTGAAGCTTTCTTT. Translating it yields CASRGQGNTEAFF.

The chain combines TRBV9 with TRBJ1-3, with TRBD1 identical over 8 bases. V was clipped by 3 bases and J by 3 bases; unmatched bases: 8. The CDR3 has 16 amino acids. CDR1 is SGDLS and CDR2 is YYNGEE in the germline V gene. The CDR3 sequence: CASSEEQGGVGNTIYF. For the CDR3, the DNA is TGTGCCAGCAGCGAGGAACAGGGGGGAGTTGGAAACACCATATATTTT.

The chain has TRBV28 and TRBJ2-7; 7 bases fit TRBD1. CDR3 length: 15 amino acids. Germline V gene lookup returns CDR1 MDHEN and CDR2 SYDVKM. V dropped 2 bases and J dropped 3; count of bases not matched to a gene: 7. As DNA, the CDR3 is TGTGCCAGCAGTTTACTTGGACAGGACGTCTACGAGCAGTACTTC. This codes for CASSLLGQDVYEQYF.

This chain links TRBV6-1 with TRBJ1-1, with 7 bases matching TRBD1. CDR3 length equals 17 residues. The junction had 11 bases not matched to a gene; V was cut back by 4 bases and J by 0 bases. Germline-derived CDR1 and CDR2 are MNHNS and SASEGT. CDR3 nucleotides: TGTGCCAGCAGTGCCGATGAGAGTACAGGGGTGAACACTGAAGCTTTCTTT. Its translation is CASSADESTGVNTEAFF.

The chain combines TRBV15 with TRBJ2-3; 8 bases match TRBD2. The CDR3 is made up of 16 amino acids. J lost 4 bases, V lost 1 base, and 7 bases had no gene match. CDR1 and CDR2 (germline): LNHNV, YYDKDF (reference sequence). CDR3 region: CATSRASGRFADTQYF. In nucleotides, the CDR3 is TGTGCCACCAGCAGAGCGAGCGGGAGATTCGCAGATACGCAGTATTTT.

V gene TRBV4-1 combines with J gene TRBJ2-1, with TRBD1 identical over 8 bases. V trimming: 0 bases; J trimming: 7 bases; junction bases outside the gene matches: 5. Germline CDR1 MGHRA, CDR2 YSYEKL. This CDR3 is built from 15 residues. CDR3 region: CASSQERGQANEQFF. In DNA, the CDR3 is TGCGCCAGCAGCCAAGAAAGGGGACAGGCGAATGAGCAGTTCTTC.

The gene calls are TRBV30 and TRBJ2-7, with TRBD2 identical over 9 bases. V lost 0 bases to trimming and J lost 3 bases; unmatched junction nucleotides: 0. The CDR3 covers 13 residues. Looked up from germline, CDR1 is GTSNPN and CDR2 is SVGIG (reference sequence). CDR3 protein: CAWSVAGGYEQYF. The CDR3 nucleotides read TGTGCCTGGAGTGTAGCGGGAGGCTACGAGCAGTACTTC.

V usage is TRBV28 and J usage is TRBJ2-2; 7 bases are a match to TRBD2. Losses at the gene ends were 1 base for V and 0 bases for J; bases not matched to a gene: 5. The CDR3 has 17 amino acids. Germline lookup yields CDR1 MDHEN and CDR2 SYDVKM. CDR3 loop: CASSLYAGAANTGELFF. As DNA, the CDR3 is TGTGCCAGCAGTTTATATGCGGGAGCCGCGAACACCGGGGAGCTGTTTTTT.

This CDR3 is CASSRSDGGNTEAFF. CDR3 coding DNA: TGCGCCAGCAGCCGATCGGACGGTGGGAACACTGAAGCTTTCTTT. The rearrangement joins TRBV4-1 to TRBJ1-1; D call uncertain. Deletions cut 4 bases from V and 1 base from J, with 13 bases between. This CDR3 is built from 15 residues. The germline V gene has CDR1 MGHRA and CDR2 YSYEKL.

V gene TRBV13 combines with J gene TRBJ1-1, with D hard to call. Germline V lookup: CDR1 PRHDT, CDR2 FYEKMQ (reference sequence). Trimming cost V 5 bases and J 1 base, with 2 bases left between them. The length of the CDR3 is 11 residues. In DNA, the CDR3 is TGTGCCAGCAGCAGGAACACTGAAGCTTTCTTT. Translating gives CASSRNTEAFF.

This rearrangement joins TRBV5-1 to TRBJ2-1, with TRBD2 matching over 8 bases. This CDR3 is 16 amino acids long. Trimming at V came to 2 bases and at J to 7 bases, leaving 11 bases not matched to a gene. Germline V gene sequence: CDR1 SGHRS, CDR2 YFSETQ. CDR3 nucleotide sequence: TGCGCCAGCAGCTTAGCGGGAGAAGTCCACAGGAATGAGCAGTTCTTC. Translated, it gives CASSLAGEVHRNEQFF.

This chain links TRBV25-1 with TRBJ2-7; D perhaps matches TRBD2 (6 bases). Germline loops: CDR1 MGHDK, CDR2 SYGVNS. Trimming shortened V by 7 bases and J by 3 bases, and 16 bases separated the two germline ends. The CDR3 contains 14 residues. The CDR3 bases are TGTGCCAGCAAAATCACGGGAGTTCGCTACGAGCAGTACTTC. Encoded protein: CASKITGVRYEQYF.

The count of this clone is one. This chain connects TRBV7-8 to TRBJ2-5, with D possibly matching TRBD1 (6 bases). The germline V and J ends were trimmed by 4 bases and 2 bases, with 8 bases remaining between them. The CDR3 extends over 13 amino acids. CDR1 SGHVS and CDR2 FQNEAQ come from the germline V gene. CDR3 in DNA: TGTGCCAGCAGCTCAGGACAGCAAGAGACCCAGTACTTC. It is translated as CASSSGQQETQYF.